This paragraph reports one TCR beta chain. Its antigen remains unknown. This entry is derived from a study of T-cell reconstitution after alpha-beta-depleted transplantation in children. General observations from the study: Several hundred rapidly expanded clones from non-depleted graft cells reportedly supplied alpha-beta T cells about two months post-transplant. It was newly produced T cells that mostly accounted for T-cell counts and diversity one year after transplant.

It was with unique molecular identifiers that the TCRbeta library was prepared. TCRdb re-analysed the PCR reads in MiXCR, keeping a single row per CDR3 protein. The data hold 500,000 to 750,000 distinct CDR3 sequences, with over 20% observed a single time. The CDR3 is 16 residues long. The V and J ends lost 2 bases and 0 bases respectively, with 11 bases between them. Germline lookup yields CDR1 ENHRY and CDR2 SYGVKD. The chain recombines TRBV10-3 with TRBJ1-3; D might be TRBD1 (6 bases). This receptor was obtained from a boy in the first two years of life with Wiskott-Aldrich syndrome, due to receive a stem cell transplant. Source: PBMCs, taken before TCRalphabeta/CD19-depleted stem cell transplant. The CDR3 DNA follows: TGTGCCATCAGTGAGCAGGGGAAGAGCTCTGGAAACACCATATATTTT. It yields the protein CAISEQGKSSGNTIYF.